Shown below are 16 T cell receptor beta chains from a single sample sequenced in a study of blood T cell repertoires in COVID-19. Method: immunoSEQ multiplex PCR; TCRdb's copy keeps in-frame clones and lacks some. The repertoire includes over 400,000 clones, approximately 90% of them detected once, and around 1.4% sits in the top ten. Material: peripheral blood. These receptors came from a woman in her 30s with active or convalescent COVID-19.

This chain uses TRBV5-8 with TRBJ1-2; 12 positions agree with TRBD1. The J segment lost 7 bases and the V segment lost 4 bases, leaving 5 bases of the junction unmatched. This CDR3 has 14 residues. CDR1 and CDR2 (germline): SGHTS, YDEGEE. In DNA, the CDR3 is TGTGCCAGCAGCCCGGGACAGGGGGCGGTTGGCTACACCTTC. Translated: CASSPGQGAVGYTF.

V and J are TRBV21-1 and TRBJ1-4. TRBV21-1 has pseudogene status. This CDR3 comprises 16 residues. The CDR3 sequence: CASSTPGGATNEKLFF. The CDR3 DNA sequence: TGTGCCAGCAGCACCCCGGGAGGGGCAACTAATGAAAAACTGTTTTTT.

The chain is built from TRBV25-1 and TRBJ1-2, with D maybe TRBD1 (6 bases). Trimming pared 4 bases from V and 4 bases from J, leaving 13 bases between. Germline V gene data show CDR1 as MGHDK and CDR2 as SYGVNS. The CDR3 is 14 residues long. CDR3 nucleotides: TGTGCCAGCAGTGCCCCGGACAGACCCTATGGCTACACCTTC. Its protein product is CASSAPDRPYGYTF.

The CDR3 sequence: CASSPWEAPEAFF. In nucleotides, the CDR3 is TGTGCCAGCAGCCCCTGGGAGGCTCCAGAAGCTTTCTTT. V gene TRBV5-8 combines with J gene TRBJ1-1; the D is unclear. The CDR3 length is 13 residues. Germline V lookup: CDR1 SGHTS, CDR2 YDEGEE. Trimming removed 4 bases from V and 8 bases from J, with 15 bases in between.

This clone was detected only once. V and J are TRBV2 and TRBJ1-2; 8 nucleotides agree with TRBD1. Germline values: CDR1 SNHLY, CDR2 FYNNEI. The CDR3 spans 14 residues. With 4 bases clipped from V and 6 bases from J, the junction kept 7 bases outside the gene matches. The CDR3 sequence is CASSVRGPGDGYTF. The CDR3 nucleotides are TGTGCCAGCAGTGTCAGGGGGCCGGGGGATGGCTACACCTTC.

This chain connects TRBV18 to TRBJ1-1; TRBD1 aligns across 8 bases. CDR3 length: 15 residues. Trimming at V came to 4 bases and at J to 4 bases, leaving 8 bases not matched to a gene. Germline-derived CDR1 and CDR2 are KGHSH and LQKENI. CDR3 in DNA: TGTGCCAGCTCACGCGAGCAGGGGGCAGGCACTGAAGCTTTCTTT. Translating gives CASSREQGAGTEAFF.

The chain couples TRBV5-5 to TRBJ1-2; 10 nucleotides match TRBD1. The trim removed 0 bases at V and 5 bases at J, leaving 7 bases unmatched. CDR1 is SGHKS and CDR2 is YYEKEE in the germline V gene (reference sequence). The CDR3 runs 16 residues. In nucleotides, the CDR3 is TGTGCCAGCAGCTTGGCAGGGACAGGGGCACGATATGGCTACACCTTC. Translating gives CASSLAGTGARYGYTF.

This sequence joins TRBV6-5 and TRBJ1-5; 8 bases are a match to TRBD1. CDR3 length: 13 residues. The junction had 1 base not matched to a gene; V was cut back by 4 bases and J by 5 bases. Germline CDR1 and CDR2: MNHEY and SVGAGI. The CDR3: CASSLQGDQPQHF. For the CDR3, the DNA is TGTGCCAGCAGTTTACAGGGGGATCAGCCCCAGCATTTT.

The CDR3 nucleotides read TGTGCCAGCAGCCCCGACTTAGGACTTACCTTC. It specifies CASSPDLGLTF. This rearrangement joins TRBV9 to TRBJ1-2; D gene unclear. This CDR3 has 11 amino acids. The germline V and J ends were trimmed by 4 bases and 14 bases, with 15 bases remaining between them. The germline gives CDR1 SGDLS, CDR2 YYNGEE. Filled out from reference TRBV9 and TRBJ1-2, the complete variable domain reads DSGVTQTPKHLITATGQRVTLRCSPRSGDLSVYWYQQSLDQGLQFLIQYYNGEERAKGNILERFSAQQFPDLHSELNLSSLELGDSALYFCASSPDLGLTFGSGTRLTVV.

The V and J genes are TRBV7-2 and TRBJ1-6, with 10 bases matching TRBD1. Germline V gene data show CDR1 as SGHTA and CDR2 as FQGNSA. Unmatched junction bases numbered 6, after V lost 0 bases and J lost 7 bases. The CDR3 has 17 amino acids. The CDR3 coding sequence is TGTGCCAGCAGCTTAGCGCCGGGACAGGGGTTGAATTCACCCCTCCACTTT. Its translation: CASSLAPGQGLNSPLHF.

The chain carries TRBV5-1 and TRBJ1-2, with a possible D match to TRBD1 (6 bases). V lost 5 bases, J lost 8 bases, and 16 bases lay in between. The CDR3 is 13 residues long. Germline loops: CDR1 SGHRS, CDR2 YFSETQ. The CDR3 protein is CASRIQGLEGYTF. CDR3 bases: TGCGCCAGCAGAATACAGGGTTTGGAGGGCTACACCTTC. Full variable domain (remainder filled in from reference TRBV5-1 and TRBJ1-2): KAGVTQTPRYLIKTRGQQVTLSCSPISGHRSVSWYQQTPGQGLQFLFEYFSETQRNKGNFPGRFSGRQFSNSRSEMNVSTLELGDSALYLCASRIQGLEGYTFGSGTRLTVV.

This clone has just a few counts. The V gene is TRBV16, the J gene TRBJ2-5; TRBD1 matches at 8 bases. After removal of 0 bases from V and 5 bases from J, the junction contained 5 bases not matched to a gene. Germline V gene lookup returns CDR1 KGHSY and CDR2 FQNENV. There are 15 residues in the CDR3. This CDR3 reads CASSQSPGGRETQYF. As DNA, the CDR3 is TGTGCCAGCAGCCAATCGCCAGGGGGCCGGGAGACCCAGTACTTC.

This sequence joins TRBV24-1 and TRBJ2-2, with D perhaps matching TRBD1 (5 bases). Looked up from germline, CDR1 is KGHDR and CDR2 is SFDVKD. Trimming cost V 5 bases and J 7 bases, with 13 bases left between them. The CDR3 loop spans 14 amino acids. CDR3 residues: CATSAPGLSGELFF. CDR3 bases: TGTGCCACCAGTGCTCCAGGGTTGAGCGGGGAGCTGTTTTTT.

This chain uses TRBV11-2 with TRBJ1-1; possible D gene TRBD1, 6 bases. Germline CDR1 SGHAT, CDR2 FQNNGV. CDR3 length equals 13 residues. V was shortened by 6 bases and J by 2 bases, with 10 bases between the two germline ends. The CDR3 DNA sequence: TGTGCCAGCAGATTGGACAGAAACACTGAAGCTTTCTTT. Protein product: CASRLDRNTEAFF.

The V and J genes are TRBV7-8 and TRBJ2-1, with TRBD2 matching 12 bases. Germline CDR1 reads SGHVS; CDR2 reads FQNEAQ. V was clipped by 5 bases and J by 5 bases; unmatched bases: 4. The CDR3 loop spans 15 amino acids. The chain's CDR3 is CASSPRTSGDNEQFF. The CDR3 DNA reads TGTGCCAGCAGCCCTAGGACTAGCGGGGACAATGAGCAGTTCTTC.

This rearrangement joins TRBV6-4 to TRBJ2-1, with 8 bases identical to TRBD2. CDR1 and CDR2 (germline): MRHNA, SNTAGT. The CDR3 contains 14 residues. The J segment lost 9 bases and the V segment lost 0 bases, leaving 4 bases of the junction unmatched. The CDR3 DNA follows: TGTGCCAGCAGTGACTCCGGGGGGGGAGGTGAGCAGTTCTTC. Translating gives CASSDSGGGGEQFF.